This is a list of T cell receptor beta chains from one sample in a study of T cells expressing NK-cell markers. TCRdb re-analyzed the 5' RACE reads; it lists each CDR3 protein once, without DNA. This sample's table has 550,000 or so distinct CDR3 sequences. The specimen was blood T cells: a sorted CD56 or NKG2C T cell subset, CD4+ or CD8+ T cells, or bulk PBMC T cells (not recorded which). The receptors stem from a man aged 18 to 35 in good health. The CDR3 runs from the conserved cysteine through the conserved F or W.

V gene: TRBV7-3; J gene: TRBJ2-3; CDR3 protein: CASSLGTGARTDTQYF
V gene: TRBV7-8; J gene: TRBJ2-3; CDR3 protein: CASSGRGEDTQYF
V gene: TRBV12-3/TRBV12-4; J gene: TRBJ2-1; CDR3 protein: CASSPGTEHYNEQFF
V gene: TRBV6-2/TRBV6-3; J gene: TRBJ2-1; CDR3 protein: CASSHGGSVYNEQFF
V gene: TRBV10-3; J gene: TRBJ1-3; CDR3 protein: CAISERAESSGNTIYF
V gene: TRBV15; J gene: TRBJ2-1; CDR3 protein: CATSRDLGSRDGEQFF
V gene: TRBV5-6; J gene: TRBJ2-1; CDR3 protein: CASSLVQLAGTYNEQFF
V gene: TRBV13; J gene: TRBJ2-3; CDR3 protein: CASSEGTSGRTSTDTQYF
V gene: TRBV28; J gene: TRBJ2-7; CDR3 protein: CASSLWTGRSYEQYF
V gene: TRBV5-1; J gene: TRBJ2-6; CDR3 protein: CASSYSWGANVLTF
V gene: TRBV6-1; J gene: TRBJ2-1; CDR3 protein: CASINSQFYNEQFF
V gene: TRBV6-5; J gene: TRBJ1-4; CDR3 protein: CASSSSDSPFEKLFF
V gene: TRBV18; J gene: TRBJ2-1; CDR3 protein: CASSPQVSHNEQFF
V gene: TRBV20-1; J gene: TRBJ1-2; CDR3 protein: CSGVRQATNYGYTF